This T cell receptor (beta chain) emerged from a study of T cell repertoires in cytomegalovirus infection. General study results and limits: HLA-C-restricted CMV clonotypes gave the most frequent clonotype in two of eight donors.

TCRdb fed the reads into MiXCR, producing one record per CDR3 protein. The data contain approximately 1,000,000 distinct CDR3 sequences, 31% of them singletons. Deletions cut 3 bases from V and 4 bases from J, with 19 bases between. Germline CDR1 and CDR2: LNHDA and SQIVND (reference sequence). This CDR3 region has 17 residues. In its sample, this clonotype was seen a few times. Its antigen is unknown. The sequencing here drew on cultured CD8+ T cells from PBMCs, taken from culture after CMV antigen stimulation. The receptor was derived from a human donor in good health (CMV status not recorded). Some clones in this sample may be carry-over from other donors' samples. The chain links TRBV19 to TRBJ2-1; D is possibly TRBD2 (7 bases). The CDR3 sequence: CASSIATLGGAYNEQFF. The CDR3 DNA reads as TGTGCCAGTAGTATCGCCACTTTGGGGGGGGCTTACAATGAGCAGTTCTTC.